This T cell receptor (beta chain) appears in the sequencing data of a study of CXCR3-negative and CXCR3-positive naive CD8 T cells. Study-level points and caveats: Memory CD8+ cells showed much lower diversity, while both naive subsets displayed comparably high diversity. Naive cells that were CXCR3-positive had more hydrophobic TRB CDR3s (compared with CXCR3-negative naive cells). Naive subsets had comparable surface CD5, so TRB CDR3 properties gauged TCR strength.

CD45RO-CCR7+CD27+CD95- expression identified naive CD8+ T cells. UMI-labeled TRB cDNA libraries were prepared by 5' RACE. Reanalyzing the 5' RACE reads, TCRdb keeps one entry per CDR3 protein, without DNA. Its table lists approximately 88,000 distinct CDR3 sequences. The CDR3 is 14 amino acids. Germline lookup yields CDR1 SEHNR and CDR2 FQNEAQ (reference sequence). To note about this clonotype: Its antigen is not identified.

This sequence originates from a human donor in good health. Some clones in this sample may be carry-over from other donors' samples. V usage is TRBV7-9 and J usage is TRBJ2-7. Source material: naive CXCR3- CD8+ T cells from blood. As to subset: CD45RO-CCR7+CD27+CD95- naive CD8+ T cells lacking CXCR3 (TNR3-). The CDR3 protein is CASSGVGEAYEQYF. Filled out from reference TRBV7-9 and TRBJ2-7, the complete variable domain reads DTGVSQNPRHKITKRGQNVTFRCDPISEHNRLYWYRQTLGQGPEFLTYFQNEAQLEKSRLLSDRFSAERPKGSFSTLEIQRTEQGDSAMYLCASSGVGEAYEQYFGPGTRLTVT.